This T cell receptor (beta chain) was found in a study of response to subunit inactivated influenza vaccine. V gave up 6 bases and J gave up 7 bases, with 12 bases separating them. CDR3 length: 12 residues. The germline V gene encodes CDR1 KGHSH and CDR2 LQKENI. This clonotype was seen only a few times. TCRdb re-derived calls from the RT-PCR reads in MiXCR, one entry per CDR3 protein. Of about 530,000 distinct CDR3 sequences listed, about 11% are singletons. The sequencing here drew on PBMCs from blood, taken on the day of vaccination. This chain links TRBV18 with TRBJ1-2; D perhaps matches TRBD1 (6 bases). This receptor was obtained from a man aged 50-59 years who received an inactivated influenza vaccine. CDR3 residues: CASSAQGSGYTF. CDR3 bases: TGTGCCAGCTCGGCACAGGGAAGTGGCTACACCTTC.